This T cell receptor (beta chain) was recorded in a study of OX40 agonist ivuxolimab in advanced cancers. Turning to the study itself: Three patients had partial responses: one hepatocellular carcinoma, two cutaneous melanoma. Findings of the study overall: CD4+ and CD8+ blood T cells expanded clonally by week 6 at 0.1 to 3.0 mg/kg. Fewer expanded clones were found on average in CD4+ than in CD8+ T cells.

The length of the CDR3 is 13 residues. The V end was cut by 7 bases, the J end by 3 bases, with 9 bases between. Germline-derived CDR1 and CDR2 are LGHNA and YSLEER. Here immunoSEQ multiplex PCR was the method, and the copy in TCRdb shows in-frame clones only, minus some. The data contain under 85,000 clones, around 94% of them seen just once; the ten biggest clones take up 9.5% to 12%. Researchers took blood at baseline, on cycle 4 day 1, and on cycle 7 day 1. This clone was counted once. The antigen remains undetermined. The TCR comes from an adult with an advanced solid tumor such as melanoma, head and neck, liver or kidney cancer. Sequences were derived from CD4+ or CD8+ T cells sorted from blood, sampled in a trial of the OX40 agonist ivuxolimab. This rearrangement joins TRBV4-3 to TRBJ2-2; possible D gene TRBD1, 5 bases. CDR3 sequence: CASNGHYTGELFF. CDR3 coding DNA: TGCGCCAGCAACGGACACTACACCGGGGAGCTGTTTTTT.